The entry that follows covers one T cell receptor beta chain sequence. Its specificity is unknown. The sample belongs to a study of shared clonotypes between healthy human individuals. The overall study: Per-donor plates numbered three CD4 naive, three CD4 memory, two CD8 naive and one CD8 memory. Study-wide findings and caveats: The study sampled only blood, and tissue repertoires likely differ. Larger estimated richness was generally recorded for naive subsets relative to memory subsets.

V trimming: 7 bases; J trimming: 6 bases; junction bases outside the gene matches: 17. The length of the CDR3 is 17 residues. Germline loops: CDR1 SGHDT, CDR2 YYEEEE. Methods used by the authors: Because ImmunoSEQ provided only junction sequences with no quality scores, the filtering differed. Produced via immunoSEQ multiplex PCR; TCRdb's table is partial and in-frame only. The DNA was the basis for D and trimming; V, J and clone size are from that table. Of fewer than 3 million clones listed, 92% were seen once; the top ten hold approximately 0.41%. The chain has TRBV5-6 and TRBJ2-2, with 8 bases identical to TRBD1. The sample comprised naive CD4+ T cells from PBMCs. Subset meaning: CD45RA+ positively selected. This clonotype was sampled from a man aged 18 to 29 in good health. Some clones in this sample may be carry-over from other donors' samples. CDR3: CASRLNSGTGLSGELFF. The CDR3 DNA reads as TGTGCCAGCCGATTGAATTCCGGGACAGGTCTGTCCGGGGAGCTGTTTTTT.